Presented here are 26 T cell receptor beta chains from one specimen sequenced in a study of T cells in localized non-small cell lung cancer. Produced via immunoSEQ multiplex PCR; TCRdb's table is partial and in-frame only. Of 3,900 or so clones in the sample, around 30% are singletons; the top ten hold about a fifth. The sample in question was lung tumor tissue, obtained before any cancer treatment. Receptors originate from a male donor older than 55 with stage III lung adenocarcinoma.

As DNA, the CDR3 is TGTGCCTGGAGCCAAGGGGGCGCGGGGAACACTGAAGCTTTCTTT. Translated, it gives CAWSQGGAGNTEAFF. The V and J genes are TRBV30 and TRBJ1-1, with TRBD1 matching 7 bases. V shed 3 bases and J 1 base; nucleotides not matched to a gene: 8. Germline CDR1 and CDR2: GTSNPN and SVGIG (reference sequence). This CDR3 region has 15 residues.

Only a few counts were recorded for this clone. The V and J genes are TRBV19 and TRBJ1-5; TRBD1 matches at 9 bases. The CDR3 loop spans 15 amino acids. The junction had 8 bases not matched to a gene; V was cut back by 6 bases and J by 5 bases. The germline gives CDR1 LNHDA, CDR2 SQIVND (reference sequence). The CDR3 protein is CASSPGTGIHQPQHF. In DNA form, the CDR3 reads TGTGCCAGTAGCCCTGGGACAGGGATCCATCAGCCCCAGCATTTT.

The chain employs TRBV19 and TRBJ1-2, with TRBD1 as a possible D gene (5 bases). The CDR3 length is 14 residues. The germline CDR1 and CDR2 sequences are LNHDA and SQIVND (reference sequence). V gave up 3 bases and J gave up 8 bases, with 16 bases separating them. The CDR3 sequence is CASSIVGTVYGYTF. CDR3 nucleotides: TGTGCCAGTAGTATTGTGGGGACGGTATACGGCTACACCTTC.

This clone has a handful of counts. The chain combines TRBV6-8 with TRBJ1-4; TRBD1 matches at 11 bases. The CDR3 totals 15 residues. CDR1 MNHGY and CDR2 SAAAGT come from the germline V gene. The V segment lost 5 bases and the J segment 8 bases; nucleotides outside the gene matches: 7. The DNA of the CDR3 is TGTGCCAGCAGTGACGGGACAGGGGGTGGCGAAAAACTGTTTTTT. Protein: CASSDGTGGGEKLFF.

This chain links TRBV11-3 with TRBJ2-2, with a possible D match to TRBD2 (6 bases). CDR1 and CDR2 (germline): SGHNT, YENEEA. The CDR3 sequence is 16 residues long. The V end was cut by 5 bases, the J end by 8 bases, with 21 bases between. The CDR3 here is CASSQKYGGIRGELFF. The CDR3 DNA sequence: TGTGCCAGCAGCCAAAAATACGGGGGAATCAGGGGGGAGCTGTTTTTT.

The V and J genes are TRBV10-2 and TRBJ1-5; maybe TRBD1 (5 bases). From germline, CDR1 is WSHSY and CDR2 SAAADI. This CDR3 spans 16 amino acids. Trimming stripped 0 bases from V and 10 bases from J, with 19 bases between. The CDR3 loop reads CASSESNPGQRHPQHF. CDR3 nucleotide sequence: TGCGCCAGCAGTGAGTCGAACCCCGGACAACGGCACCCCCAGCATTTT.

The V and J genes are TRBV18 and TRBJ2-5, with a weak D call TRBD2 (7 bases). Trimming stripped 5 bases from V and 1 base from J, with 23 bases between. In germline, CDR1 is KGHSH, CDR2 LQKENI. The CDR3 has 18 amino acids. CDR3 bases: TGTGCCAGCTCAAGCTGGACGGGGGGCCACCCCCGCCAAGAGACCCAGTACTTC. Protein sequence: CASSSWTGGHPRQETQYF. Full variable domain (rest looked up from reference TRBV18 and TRBJ2-5): NAGVMQNPRHLVRRRGQEARLRCSPMKGHSHVYWYRQLPEEGLKFMVYLQKENIIDESGMPKERFSAEFPKEGPSILRIQQVVRGDSAAYFCASSSWTGGHPRQETQYFGPGTRLLVL.

The chain couples TRBV11-3 to TRBJ2-1; 10 bases agree with TRBD1. There are 19 residues in the CDR3. V shed 4 bases and J 6 bases; nucleotides not matched to a gene: 18. From germline, CDR1 is SGHNT and CDR2 YENEEA. The CDR3 nucleotides read TGTGCCAGCAGCTCCGGGACAGGGGTTTTGGACATCGGCGGCAATGAGCAGTTCTTC. It is translated as CASSSGTGVLDIGGNEQFF.

The chain uses TRBV28 and TRBJ1-2, with TRBD1 matching 7 bases. Germline trimming cut 2 bases from V and 5 bases from J; bases unmatched to any gene: 2. Germline CDR1 and CDR2: MDHEN and SYDVKM. The CDR3 spans 13 residues. The CDR3 sequence: CASSLGRGYGYTF. CDR3 DNA: TGTGCCAGCAGTTTAGGCAGGGGGTATGGCTACACCTTC.

The rearrangement links TRBV10-2 to TRBJ2-1, with TRBD2 matching 7 bases. Germline loops: CDR1 WSHSY, CDR2 SAAADI. This CDR3 comprises 15 residues. V trimming: 6 bases; J trimming: 4 bases; junction bases outside the gene matches: 9. The CDR3 nucleotides read TGCGCCAGCAGGGGAGCGGGGAATTATTACAATGAGCAGTTCTTC. Protein sequence: CASRGAGNYYNEQFF.

This clone is categorized as medium-sized (0.01 to 0.1%). The chain carries TRBV6-8 and TRBJ1-5, with 9 bases identical to TRBD1. The germline V gene encodes CDR1 MNHGY and CDR2 SAAAGT. This CDR3 contains 14 residues. The V segment lost 3 bases and the J segment 4 bases; nucleotides outside the gene matches: 1. The CDR3 DNA is TGTGCCAGCAGTTATGGGACAGGGAATCAGCCCCAGCATTTT. It yields the protein CASSYGTGNQPQHF.

This clone was picked up a small number of times. The chain links TRBV10-3 to TRBJ2-5; D not certain. The CDR3 runs 13 residues. Trimming took 10 bases from V and 5 from J, leaving 17 bases between them. Germline V gene lookup returns CDR1 ENHRY and CDR2 SYGVKD. As DNA, the CDR3 is TGTGCCAGCTCAATTCCCCCGAGGGAGACCCAGTACTTC. It translates to CASSIPPRETQYF.

This sequence joins TRBV9 and TRBJ2-3; D is perhaps TRBD1 or TRBD2 (6 bases each). The germline gives CDR1 SGDLS, CDR2 YYNGEE. The CDR3 runs 15 residues. The V gene lost 0 bases and the J gene lost 2 bases, with 10 bases spanning the gap. For the CDR3, the DNA is TGTGCCAGCAGCGTAGATTCGGGGGCCACAGATACGCAGTATTTT. Translating gives CASSVDSGATDTQYF.

This chain connects TRBV19 to TRBJ2-2; D possibly corresponds to TRBD2 (5 bases). Germline V lookup: CDR1 LNHDA, CDR2 SQIVND (reference sequence). V lost 3 bases and J 0 bases, leaving 11 bases between the germline ends. The CDR3 runs to 16 residues. This chain's CDR3 is CASSIDRGSNTGELFF. The CDR3, as DNA: TGTGCCAGTAGTATTGATCGGGGATCGAACACCGGGGAGCTGTTTTTT.

The chain combines TRBV19 with TRBJ2-1; TRBD1 agrees at 7 bases. The J segment lost 5 bases and the V segment lost 3 bases, leaving 7 bases of the junction unmatched. Germline lookup yields CDR1 LNHDA and CDR2 SQIVND (reference sequence). This CDR3 spans 15 amino acids. The CDR3 region has the DNA TGTGCCAGTAGTATCTCACAGGGGACCCACAATGAGCAGTTCTTC. The encoded protein is CASSISQGTHNEQFF.

The gene calls are TRBV19 and TRBJ2-7; 11 nucleotides line up with TRBD1. V was pared by 1 base and J by 4 bases, with 3 bases of the junction left unmatched. Germline V gene lookup returns CDR1 LNHDA and CDR2 SQIVND (reference sequence). The CDR3 length is 15 residues. The CDR3 nucleotides read TGTGCCAGTAGTATAGCGGGACAGGGGGATTACGAGCAGTACTTC. Residues: CASSIAGQGDYEQYF.

This clone was picked up a small number of times. The chain is built from TRBV11-3 and TRBJ1-5; D gene ambiguous. V was cut by 2 bases and J by 3 bases, with 8 bases left in between. The CDR3 contains 14 residues. Germline V gene data show CDR1 as SGHNT and CDR2 as YENEEA. The CDR3 nucleotides read TGTGCCAGCAGCTTAACACTACTCAATCAGCCCCAGCATTTT. It encodes CASSLTLLNQPQHF.

This clone ranks as medium-sized (0.01 to 0.1%). The chain employs TRBV29-1 and TRBJ2-5, with D possibly matching TRBD1 (6 bases). This CDR3 has 16 residues. In germline, CDR1 is SQVTM, CDR2 ANQGSEA. Trimming stripped 5 bases from V and 0 bases from J, with 19 bases between. The DNA for the CDR3 is TGCAGCGTTTTGGACAGATCTACTATCCACCAAGAGACCCAGTACTTC. It is translated as CSVLDRSTIHQETQYF.

A few counts support this clone. The rearrangement uses TRBV11-3 and TRBJ2-1, with 14 bases fitting TRBD2. CDR1 and CDR2 from the germline V gene are SGHNT and YENEEA. The length of the CDR3 is 18 residues. Trimming removed 4 bases from V and 4 bases from J; junction bases left unmatched: 9. As DNA, the CDR3 is TGTGCCAGCAGCTCGGGACTAGCGGGGGCCACCGTATACAATGAGCAGTTCTTC. Translated: CASSSGLAGATVYNEQFF. Drawing the rest from reference TRBV11-3 and TRBJ2-1, the complete variable domain is EAGVVQSPRYKIIEKKQPVAFWCNPISGHNTLYWYLQNLGQGPELLIRYENEEAVDDSQLPKDRFSAERLKGVDSTLKIQPAELGDSAVYLCASSSGLAGATVYNEQFFGPGTRLTVL.

This clone was observed a few times. V gene TRBV9 combines with J gene TRBJ2-3; the D is unclear. Germline CDR1 and CDR2: SGDLS and YYNGEE. Trimming cost V 0 bases and J 4 bases, with 6 bases left between them. The CDR3 has 13 residues. In DNA form, the CDR3 reads TGTGCCAGCAGCGTAGAAGGGTCAGATACGCAGTATTTT. Protein: CASSVEGSDTQYF.

The genes are TRBV11-3 and TRBJ1-2; 9 bases map to TRBD1. V lost 5 bases and J lost 5; bases outside the gene matches: 9. The CDR3 runs to 15 residues. Germline V CDR1 and CDR2: SGHNT, YENEEA. CDR3 protein: CASSQNWGQGYGYTF. Here the CDR3 DNA reads TGTGCCAGCAGCCAAAATTGGGGACAGGGTTATGGCTACACCTTC.

The chain has TRBV23-1 and TRBJ1-4, with D unclear. TRBV23-1 is an open reading frame whose function is uncertain. CDR3 length: 15 residues. V gave up 6 bases and J gave up 9 bases, with 20 bases separating them. CDR3 protein: CASSPPERGNKKLFF. The CDR3 DNA follows: TGCGCCAGCAGCCCTCCAGAGCGAGGGAATAAAAAACTGTTTTTT.

The rearrangement uses TRBV9 and TRBJ2-7, with D tentatively TRBD1 or TRBD2 (5 bases each). V was clipped by 0 bases and J by 5 bases, with 12 bases between them. The germline gives CDR1 SGDLS, CDR2 YYNGEE. The CDR3 has 14 amino acids. The CDR3 is CASSVAVGTHEQYF. The CDR3 DNA sequence: TGTGCCAGCAGCGTAGCGGTAGGGACCCACGAGCAGTACTTC. Supplemented by reference TRBV9 and TRBJ2-7, the full variable domain reads DSGVTQTPKHLITATGQRVTLRCSPRSGDLSVYWYQQSLDQGLQFLIQYYNGEERAKGNILERFSAQQFPDLHSELNLSSLELGDSALYFCASSVAVGTHEQYFGPGTRLTVT.

As to this clone: Other DNA sequences in the same sample also yield this CDR3. J is TRBJ1-5 and V is TRBV15; 7 nucleotides line up with TRBD1. CDR1 LNHNV and CDR2 YYDKDF come from the germline V gene (reference sequence). The ends lost 6 bases at V and 1 base at J; junction bases unmatched: 6. CDR3 size: 15 residues. CDR3 amino acids: CATSRDRVSNQPQHF. CDR3 coding DNA: TGTGCCACCAGTCGCGACAGGGTGAGCAATCAGCCCCAGCATTTT.

This clone was counted a few times. A junction end diverges from the germline sequence, so it may reflect a read error. The chain recombines TRBV14 with TRBJ1-1; a possible D gene is TRBD1 (6 bases). Germline-derived CDR1 and CDR2 are SGHDN and FVKESK. This CDR3 is 17 amino acids long. This CDR3 is CASSQDWGGRSNAEAFF. CDR3 nucleotide sequence: TGTGCCAGCAGCCAAGATTGGGGGGGCAGGTCGAACGCTGAAGCTTTCTTT.

V gene TRBV9 combines with J gene TRBJ1-4, with a weak D call TRBD1 (5 bases). CDR1 and CDR2 (germline): SGDLS, YYNGEE. Trimming shortened V by 3 bases and J by 11 bases, and 26 bases separated the two germline ends. The CDR3 contains 17 residues. This CDR3 is CASSGSPGLRSEGKLFF. The CDR3 nucleotides are TGTGCCAGCAGCGGGTCCCCCGGGCTCCGAAGTGAGGGGAAACTGTTTTTT. The whole variable domain, filled in from reference TRBV9 and TRBJ1-4, reads DSGVTQTPKHLITATGQRVTLRCSPRSGDLSVYWYQQSLDQGLQFLIQYYNGEERAKGNILERFSAQQFPDLHSELNLSSLELGDSALYFCASSGSPGLRSEGKLFFGSGTQLSVL.